Listed here are 3 T cell receptor beta chains from one sample, sequenced in a study of identical twins. A single record per CDR3 protein comes from TCRdb applying MiXCR to the 5' RACE reads. The table includes around 370,000 distinct CDR3 sequences, approximately 9.1% detected once. The sample consisted of naive T cells sorted from blood. These receptors came from a woman aged 50 to 60 in good health.

This clonotype has only a few counts. The CDR3 protein is CASSPVTGGRNTEAFF. The DNA of the CDR3 is TGTGCCAGCAGTCCCGTCACCGGAGGAAGGAACACTGAAGCTTTCTTT. The chain couples TRBV12-3 or TRBV12-4 to TRBJ1-1, with unresolved D. V was shortened by 5 bases and J by 1 base, with 17 bases between the two germline ends. CDR3 length: 16 amino acids.

V usage is TRBV5-1 and J usage is TRBJ2-7, with D uncertain. V lost 0 bases and J 2 bases, leaving 12 bases between the germline ends. There are 15 residues in the CDR3. Germline V gives CDR1 SGHRS, CDR2 YFSETQ. CDR3 sequence: CASSLGPGGTYEQYV. CDR3 DNA: TGCGCCAGCAGCTTGGGTCCAGGTGGGACCTACGAGCAGTACGTC.

The chain has TRBV29-1 and TRBJ2-3, with D possibly TRBD2 on 6 matching bases. The CDR3 is 12 amino acids. The ends were cut back, 5 bases at V and 4 bases at J, with 10 bases in the middle. The germline CDR1 and CDR2 sequences are SQVTM and ANQGSEA. CDR3 loop: CSVIPGADTQYF. The CDR3 DNA reads as TGCAGCGTTATTCCGGGGGCAGATACGCAGTATTTT.